This passage covers 20 T cell receptor beta chains from one sample sequenced in a study of beta chain features in type 1 diabetes. Study conclusions and caveats: Patients with Type 1 diabetes showed moderately but significantly shorter TCRB CDR3s in all four CD4+ subsets.

Expressed TCRB transcripts were sequenced because the entire RNA isolate underwent reverse transcription. The method was immunoSEQ multiplex PCR; TCRdb's version includes in-frame clones alone and lacks a portion of them. The sample gives more than 250,000 clones, around 24% of which show up once; about 0.012% is in the top ten. Their cognate antigens are unknown. Material: naive CD4+ T cells from blood. These receptors came from a woman between 25 and 40 years old with type 1 diabetes.

The sample holds a few counts of this clone. The chain carries TRBV2 and TRBJ2-1; 7 bases match TRBD1. Trimming took 8 bases from V and 2 from J; bases not matched to a gene: 3. Germline-derived CDR1 and CDR2 are SNHLY and FYNNEI. This CDR3 contains 13 residues. The CDR3: CASRDSPYNEQFF. The CDR3, as DNA: TGTGCCAGCCGGGACAGTCCCTACAATGAGCAGTTCTTC.

The chain employs TRBV7-9 and TRBJ2-1; the D gene is possibly TRBD2 (6 bases). The CDR3 has 13 amino acids. V was pared by 2 bases and J by 9 bases, with 11 bases between. Germline assignment: CDR1 SEHNR and CDR2 FQNEAQ (reference sequence). This chain's CDR3 is CASSLTRGGEQFF. In DNA form, the CDR3 reads TGTGCCAGCAGCTTAACCCGGGGAGGTGAGCAGTTCTTC. Combining the CDR3 with reference TRBV7-9 and TRBJ2-1 gives the whole variable domain DTGVSQNPRHKITKRGQNVTFRCDPISEHNRLYWYRQTLGQGPEFLTYFQNEAQLEKSRLLSDRFSAERPKGSFSTLEIQRTEQGDSAMYLCASSLTRGGEQFFGPGTRLTVL.

This clone occurred a few times. The chain is built from TRBV28 and TRBJ2-5; a weak D match, TRBD2 (5 bases). CDR1 MDHEN and CDR2 SYDVKM come from the germline V gene. The V end lost 1 base, the J end lost 3 bases, and 6 bases lay between the germline ends. The CDR3 has 13 amino acids. This CDR3 reads CASSLYSEETQYF. As DNA, the CDR3 is TGTGCCAGCAGTTTATATAGCGAAGAGACCCAGTACTTC. Combining the CDR3 with reference TRBV28 and TRBJ2-5 gives the whole variable domain DVKVTQSSRYLVKRTGEKVFLECVQDMDHENMFWYRQDPGLGLRLIYFSYDVKMKEKGDIPEGYSVSREKKERFSLILESASTNQTSMYLCASSLYSEETQYFGPGTRLLVL.

This chain uses TRBV5-1 with TRBJ2-7; 9 bases are a match to TRBD2. Germline lookup yields CDR1 SGHRS and CDR2 YFSETQ. The trim removed 0 bases at V and 3 bases at J, leaving 4 bases unmatched. The CDR3 spans 15 residues. CDR3 nucleotide sequence: TGCGCCAGCAGCTTGGCTCTAGCGGGAATCTACGAGCAGTACTTC. Protein: CASSLALAGIYEQYF.

This clone has more than one count but fewer than ten. The CDR3 DNA reads TGCGCCAGCAGGAGTCCGGGGGATGGCTACACCTTC. It encodes CASRSPGDGYTF. The V and J genes are TRBV5-1 and TRBJ1-2, with D perhaps matching TRBD1 (5 bases). Germline values: CDR1 SGHRS, CDR2 YFSETQ. V lost 5 bases and J lost 6, with 11 bases in between. The CDR3 consists of 12 residues.

This rearrangement joins TRBV5-6 to TRBJ2-1; a possible D gene is TRBD1 (6 bases). Germline V gene lookup returns CDR1 SGHDT and CDR2 YYEEEE. Deletions cut 0 bases from V and 10 bases from J, with 14 bases between. The CDR3 spans 14 residues. The CDR3 here is CASSLVGTQGEQFF. CDR3 DNA sequence: TGTGCCAGCAGCTTGGTCGGCACTCAGGGGGAGCAGTTCTTC. The entire variable domain, with the rest obtained from reference TRBV5-6 and TRBJ2-1, is as follows: DAGVTQSPTHLIKTRGQQVTLRCSPKSGHDTVSWYQQALGQGPQFIFQYYEEEERQRGNFPDRFSGHQFPNYSSELNVNALLLGDSALYLCASSLVGTQGEQFFGPGTRLTVL.

The CDR3 protein is CASSLLKGTGLAYSYEQYF. The CDR3 DNA follows: TGTGCCAGCAGCCTACTTAAGGGTACCGGGCTAGCGTACTCCTACGAGCAGTACTTC. J is TRBJ2-7 and V is TRBV7-9; possibly TRBD2 for D (6 bases). Trimming shortened V by 5 bases and J by 0 bases, and 26 bases separated the two germline ends. Germline assignment: CDR1 SEHNR and CDR2 FQNEAQ (reference sequence). The length of the CDR3 is 19 residues.

This clone occurred a few times. The rearrangement uses TRBV5-1 and TRBJ2-2, with 7 bases that match TRBD2. Germline V gene sequence: CDR1 SGHRS, CDR2 YFSETQ. The CDR3 runs 14 residues. The J segment lost 0 bases and the V segment lost 5 bases, leaving 1 base of the junction unmatched. The CDR3 sequence is CASRLAANTGELFF. The CDR3 DNA reads TGCGCCAGCAGGCTAGCGGCGAACACCGGGGAGCTGTTTTTT. Variable domain in full (rest from reference TRBV5-1 and TRBJ2-2): KAGVTQTPRYLIKTRGQQVTLSCSPISGHRSVSWYQQTPGQGLQFLFEYFSETQRNKGNFPGRFSGRQFSNSRSEMNVSTLELGDSALYLCASRLAANTGELFFGEGSRLTVL.

V usage is TRBV7-9 and J usage is TRBJ2-2; D perhaps matches TRBD2 (6 bases). Between the trimmed V and J ends, which lost 8 bases and 3 bases, there was a span of 16 bases. Germline-derived CDR1 and CDR2 are SEHNR and FQNEAQ (reference sequence). The CDR3 spans 15 residues. CDR3 nucleotide sequence: TGTGCCAGCTCGCCCCCGGGGGTTTACACCGGGGAGCTGTTTTTT. Translation gives CASSPPGVYTGELFF.

In its sample, this clone was seen a few times. V and J are TRBV7-3 and TRBJ1-3; D might be TRBD1 (6 bases). The CDR3 runs to 15 residues. Trimming cost V 5 bases and J 3 bases, with 14 bases left between them. Germline CDR1 reads SGHTA; CDR2 reads FQGTGA. CDR3 loop: CASSNGQSGGNTIYF. The CDR3 coding sequence is TGTGCCAGCAGCAACGGACAGAGTGGTGGAAACACCATATATTTT.

The sample holds a few counts of this clone. The rearrangement joins TRBV19 to TRBJ2-1; perhaps TRBD2 as D (6 bases). V was pared by 4 bases and J by 7 bases, with 11 bases between. Looked up from germline, CDR1 is LNHDA and CDR2 is SQIVND (reference sequence). CDR3 length: 13 amino acids. The CDR3 nucleotides read TGTGCCAGTAGTAGTACTAGCTGGAATGAGCAGTTCTTC. Its translation: CASSSTSWNEQFF.

This clone was counted only a few times. V and J are TRBV4-1 and TRBJ1-1; no firm D call. Germline CDR1 is MGHRA and CDR2 is YSYEKL. The CDR3 has 15 residues. Between the trimmed V and J ends, which lost 0 bases and 4 bases, there was a span of 12 bases. The CDR3: CASSQEVLLRTEAFF. CDR3 DNA: TGCGCCAGCAGCCAAGAGGTACTTTTACGCACTGAAGCTTTCTTT.

This clone came up a few times. V usage is TRBV27 and J usage is TRBJ2-4; maybe TRBD2 (6 bases). CDR1 MNHEY and CDR2 SMNVEV come from the germline V gene (reference sequence). The CDR3 extends over 17 amino acids. V lost 8 bases and J lost 0, with 20 bases in between. The CDR3 loop is CASGTPSHPLAKNIQYF. CDR3 sequence (DNA): TGTGCCAGCGGGACTCCCTCTCATCCATTAGCCAAAAACATTCAGTACTTC.

The chain combines TRBV15 with TRBJ2-5; no reliable D call. This CDR3 has 13 residues. Per the germline V gene, CDR1 is LNHNV and CDR2 is YYDKDF (reference sequence). Trimming shortened V by 2 bases and J by 5 bases, and 9 bases separated the two germline ends. CDR3 nucleotide sequence: TGTGCCACCAGCAGACCGCCGAGGGAGACCCAGTACTTC. It yields the protein CATSRPPRETQYF.

Only a few counts were recorded for this clone. The chain combines TRBV6-1 with TRBJ2-5, with 9 bases matching TRBD1. Germline values: CDR1 MNHNS, CDR2 SASEGT. This CDR3 contains 15 residues. Trimming at V came to 6 bases and at J to 3 bases, leaving 8 bases not matched to a gene. The CDR3 nucleotides read TGTGCCAGCAGGGGGGTCGGGACAGGGAAAGAGACCCAGTACTTC. Protein sequence: CASRGVGTGKETQYF.

This clone was detected only a few times. This chain links TRBV5-6 with TRBJ2-1, with 14 positions matching TRBD2. From germline, CDR1 is SGHDT and CDR2 YYEEEE. V shed 4 bases, J shed 3 bases, and the junction held 3 bases outside the gene matches. The CDR3 has 16 amino acids. The CDR3 sequence: CASSEGLAGVYNEQFF. DNA of the CDR3: TGTGCCAGCAGCGAGGGACTAGCGGGAGTCTACAATGAGCAGTTCTTC. The entire variable domain, with the rest obtained from reference TRBV5-6 and TRBJ2-1, is as follows: DAGVTQSPTHLIKTRGQQVTLRCSPKSGHDTVSWYQQALGQGPQFIFQYYEEEERQRGNFPDRFSGHQFPNYSSELNVNALLLGDSALYLCASSEGLAGVYNEQFFGPGTRLTVL.

This clone was seen a handful of times. In nucleotides, the CDR3 is TGTGCCAGCGGGTCTAGCGGGAGCGGTTACAATGAGCAGTTCTTC. Its protein is CASGSSGSGYNEQFF. The rearrangement joins TRBV28 to TRBJ2-1; 10 bases map to TRBD2. Germline-derived CDR1 and CDR2 are MDHEN and SYDVKM. The CDR3 covers 15 residues. J gave up 4 bases and V 8 bases, and 8 bases lay outside the gene matches.

The rearrangement links TRBV5-6 to TRBJ1-2; D is unresolved. The CDR3 extends over 13 amino acids. V was shortened by 5 bases and J by 0 bases, with 8 bases between the two germline ends. In germline, CDR1 is SGHDT, CDR2 YYEEEE. CDR3 in DNA: TGTGCCAGCAGGTCGGTGGCTAACTATGGCTACACCTTC. Encoded protein: CASRSVANYGYTF. Filled out from reference TRBV5-6 and TRBJ1-2, the complete variable domain reads DAGVTQSPTHLIKTRGQQVTLRCSPKSGHDTVSWYQQALGQGPQFIFQYYEEEERQRGNFPDRFSGHQFPNYSSELNVNALLLGDSALYLCASRSVANYGYTFGSGTRLTVV.

This clone appeared a few times. This chain links TRBV5-6 with TRBJ2-5, with 10 bases identical to TRBD2. J gave up 4 bases and V 4 bases, and 4 bases lay outside the gene matches. This CDR3 contains 14 residues. CDR1 and CDR2 (germline): SGHDT, YYEEEE. The CDR3 sequence: CASSRIAGGETQYF. The CDR3 DNA is TGTGCCAGCAGCCGCATAGCGGGAGGAGAGACCCAGTACTTC.

The rearrangement uses TRBV7-9 and TRBJ1-4; weak D call: TRBD1 (5 bases). The V end lost 5 bases, the J end lost 6 bases, and 13 bases lay between the germline ends. The CDR3 runs to 14 residues. Germline V gives CDR1 SEHNR, CDR2 FQNEAQ (reference sequence). The CDR3 DNA reads TGTGCCAGCAGCCCGTTTACGGGGGATGAAAAACTGTTTTTT. Amino acid sequence: CASSPFTGDEKLFF.